This T cell receptor (beta chain) was profiled in a study of blood T cells in healthy people across ages (dated by TCRdb to the mid-2010s). Study-level background: In model experiments, roughly one uniquely barcoded TCR beta cDNA molecule per two T cells was captured by template switching. To avoid experimental bias, donors of different ages were distributed randomly across sequencing lanes. Using the same blood draw, the study looked at two additional independent replicas of 1 million unique cDNA reads for two donors, one aged 18 to 29 and the other aged 80 or older. Age-related changes in TCR beta repertoire diversity were measured in the study by deep sequencing normalized with unique cDNA molecular identifiers. Donors were grouped into four age groups: young (average about 15 years), middle-aged (39), aged (around 60) and long-lived (approximately 75).

The library was built by means of 5' RACE. TCRdb records Illumina HiSeq 2500 as the sequencer. A second PCR of about 7 to 12 cycles was performed with a sample-barcoded 5' primer and a J-beta primer mix. A template-switch 5' adaptor carrying 12 random nucleotides introduced a unique molecular identifier onto each TCR beta cDNA molecule. Each sample yielded at least 3 million CDR3-containing paired-end reads. All of the RNA was converted into first-strand cDNA using the Mint cDNA synthesis kit, with a TRBC-specific oligonucleotide serving as the primer. Following uracil-DNA glycosylase treatment, a first 18-cycle PCR with universal primers M1SS and BC2_uni_R was performed on all cDNA. The authors' analysis ran thus. Each sample was normalized by randomly selecting 1 million high-quality reads, each carrying a distinct molecular identifier. Instead of being binned into consensus sequences, reads that shared molecular identifiers were thrown out. MiTCR, with a Q25 quality threshold and the strictest error-elimination algorithm, was used for CDR3 identification, clonotype clustering and error correction. A nonparametric unseen species model with Euler transformation was used to estimate a lower bound on total TCR beta diversity. Starting from the raw public reads, TCRdb applied fastp trimming at Q25, assembled clones with MiXCR and retained in-frame beta chains. Each entry merges the rows of one CDR3 protein and shows their most common DNA and genes. The V and J calls and clone size are TCRdb's, not the authors'. The sample profile shows some 1.1 million distinct CDR3 sequences; 35% to 45% of them were found once. Together, the top ten hold less than 15% of the sample.

This clonotype was counted only a few times. Its antigen target is currently unknown. The sample holds no much larger clone one base away, and base qualities are not on file. The donors were under 40 Caucasian individuals from Russia, aged roughly 6 to 90 years, who were systemically healthy. Each donor gave around 9.9 milliliters of peripheral blood, collected into EDTA-treated Vacutainer tubes. Ficoll-Paque density-gradient centrifugation was used to isolate PBMCs, with at least 7 million per sample. Trizol reagent was used to extract total RNA from PBMCs, with at least 6 micrograms per sample. For every donor, flow cytometry on a PBMC aliquot measured the percentage of naive CD45RAhigh/CD27high T cells. Overall study results and their limits: Estimates of total diversity based on one million sequenced T cells were considered lower bounds and underestimates. The CMV infection status of donors was not known, potentially confounding age-related changes in expanded clonotypes. Compared with the aged group, the long-lived group had more naive CD4+ T cells, fewer expanded clones and increased TCR diversity, suggesting age selection. Observed TCR beta diversity per million T cells fell roughly linearly with age, and a significant reduction was already apparent by age roughly 40. Bulk unsorted PBMC profiling prevented conclusive comparison of naive and antigen-experienced compartments. There was a strong correlation between observed TCR beta diversity and the percentage of naive T cells measured by flow cytometry.

Including cysteine and phenylalanine, the CDR3 has 17 amino acids. The CDR3 DNA has 51 bases and is translated from base 1. Via the germline V gene (reference sequence), CDR1 is MNHEY and CDR2 SMNVEV. Between the V and J ends, shortened by 5 bases and 2 bases respectively, the junction contains 22 bases. The receptor chain draws on TRBV27 and TRBJ2-7, with the D assignment possibly TRBD1 or TRBD2, given 5 matching bases for each. The TCR originated in a man younger than 35 in good health. Material: blood. The CDR3 sequence is CASSPRLYGTPAYEQYF. The nucleotide sequence reads as follows: TGTGCCAGCAGTCCGCGACTCTACGGGACGCCCGCCTACGAGCAGTACTTC.